A single sample gave rise to the 6 T cell receptor beta chains below, sequenced in a study of Graves' ophthalmopathy and Graves' hyperthyroidism. RNA transcripts were the template, and TCR beta CDR3 regions were amplified from them. The first round was an RT-PCR with HTBI primers, and the second round was a multiplex PCR. TCRdb called the multiplex PCR reads again in MiXCR, with one record for every CDR3 protein. The sample yields 350,000 to 450,000 distinct CDR3 sequences, approximately 20% seen once. The sample comprised peripheral blood. Receptors were obtained from a woman aged 18-35 years with Graves' ophthalmopathy.

This clonotype was recorded at least ten times. This chain's CDR3 is CASSSFNSPLHF. CDR3 nucleotides: TGTGCCAGCAGTTCTTTTAATTCACCCCTCCACTTT. V gene TRBV6-1 combines with J gene TRBJ1-6, with D hard to call. The germline V and J ends were trimmed by 5 bases and 6 bases, with 5 bases remaining between them. The germline V gene encodes CDR1 MNHNS and CDR2 SASEGT. The CDR3 loop spans 12 amino acids.

There are many counts of this clonotype. This rearrangement joins TRBV25-1 to TRBJ2-5, with D maybe TRBD2 (5 bases). The V and J ends lost 8 bases and 2 bases respectively, with 15 bases between them. Per the germline V gene, CDR1 is MGHDK and CDR2 is SYGVNS. The CDR3 is 14 residues long. CDR3 loop: CASSLPGKQETQYF. DNA of the CDR3: TGTGCCAGCTCCCTTCCGGGAAAGCAAGAGACCCAGTACTTC.

The chain employs TRBV6-1 and TRBJ2-5; D may match TRBD1 or TRBD2 (5 bases each). This CDR3 spans 13 amino acids. Germline V gene lookup returns CDR1 MNHNS and CDR2 SASEGT. V was shortened by 7 bases and J by 7 bases, with 16 bases between the two germline ends. DNA of the CDR3: TGTGCCAGCATAGGTGGGGCAGGAGGGACCCAGTACTTC. Amino acids: CASIGGAGGTQYF.

This clonotype has at least ten counts. The chain carries TRBV7-3 and TRBJ1-1, with D maybe TRBD1 (5 bases). Trimming removed 8 bases from V and 0 bases from J, with 13 bases in between. Germline values: CDR1 SGHTA, CDR2 FQGTGA. This CDR3 comprises 14 residues. The CDR3, as DNA: TGTGCCAGCCTTCCGGGACCGATGAACACTGAAGCTTTCTTT. It yields the protein CASLPGPMNTEAFF.

This clonotype was counted at least ten times. V usage is TRBV6-9 and J usage is TRBJ2-7; possible D gene TRBD2, 6 bases. Germline V gives CDR1 MNHGY, CDR2 SVAAGI. The CDR3 spans 17 residues. Trimming removed 7 bases at V and 1 base at J, with 23 bases between. This CDR3 reads CASNRKGLGLRSYEQYF. The CDR3 nucleotides are TGTGCCAGCAACCGGAAGGGGTTGGGACTCCGATCCTACGAGCAGTACTTC.

This clonotype was seen ten or more times. The gene calls are TRBV19 and TRBJ2-5; 8 positions match TRBD1. In germline, CDR1 is LNHDA, CDR2 SQIVND (reference sequence). The CDR3 is made up of 16 amino acids. V lost 0 bases, J lost 5 bases, and 8 bases stayed unmatched. The CDR3, as DNA: TGTGCCAGTAGTATAGACGGGACAGGTGTTTGGGAGACCCAGTACTTC. Translation: CASSIDGTGVWETQYF.